The 12 T cell receptor beta chains presented below share a single source sample, sequenced in a study of tumor-infiltrating lymphocytes in primary liver carcinoma (dated by TCRdb to the late 2010s). The listed sequencing device is Illumina HiSeq 2500. A constant-region primer and ProtoScript II reverse transcriptase were used to reverse-transcribe TCRbeta-specific cDNA from roughly 500 ng total RNA. Three nested multiplex PCR rounds, following a slightly modified ARM-PCR procedure, were used to build the TCRbeta libraries. Each of the first two PCR rounds ran for approximately 11 cycles and used multiplex TRBV1-TRBV30 forward primers together with a Cbeta reverse primer. Using fastp at Q25 and MiXCR, TCRdb reprocessed the public reads and kept productive beta chains. Rows are unified per CDR3 protein, each entry keeping the most common DNA and genes. The sample table contains about 120,000 distinct CDR3 sequences; only one count was recorded for about two thirds of them. In total, the top ten clones hold 8.1% of the sample.

Without any cell sorting, total RNA and DNA were extracted together from around 20-30 mg of bulk tissue using the AllPrep DNA/RNA mini kit. Specimen: tumor-adjacent normal liver tissue. The receptor set was obtained from a woman aged 55-69 years with primary liver carcinoma and hepatitis B virus infection.

This chain connects TRBV7-9 to TRBJ2-7; perhaps TRBD1 as D (6 bases). The V gene lost 2 bases and the J gene lost 12 bases, with 8 bases spanning the gap. Germline assignment: CDR1 SEHNR and CDR2 FQNEAQ (reference sequence). The length of the CDR3 is 10 residues. The CDR3 region is CASSLTGLYF. The CDR3 DNA sequence: TGTGCCAGCAGCTTAACAGGGCTGTACTTC.

Details on this clonotype: The junction departs from the called germline gene at one end, perhaps through a read error. As DNA, the CDR3 is TGTACCAACAGCCCCGGGGCGAGAGGTGGAGATACGCTGTATTTT. Translation gives CTNSPGARGGDTLYF. The rearrangement links TRBV11-2 to TRBJ2-3; D may correspond to TRBD1 or TRBD2 (5 bases each). CDR3 length: 15 residues. Germline lookup yields CDR1 SGHAT and CDR2 FQNNGV.

V is TRBV11-2 and J is TRBJ2-1; the match to TRBD2 covers 8 bases. Germline CDR1 SGHAT, CDR2 FQNNGV. J gave up 16 bases and V 5 bases, and 19 bases lay outside the gene matches. The CDR3 runs to 15 residues. CDR3 region: CASSRLAWGYNEKFF. The CDR3 region has the DNA TGTGCCAGCAGCCGACTAGCGTGGGGATACAATGAGAAATTCTTC.

This clonotype showed up many times. The chain links TRBV6-6 to TRBJ1-1, with D possibly TRBD1 on 5 matching bases. Germline V CDR1 and CDR2: MNHNY, SVGAGI (reference sequence). The CDR3 is 14 amino acids. V was shortened by 7 bases and J by 4 bases, with 16 bases between the two germline ends. CDR3 coding DNA: TGTGCCAGCACCCTCTTCGGGGCGGTCACTGAAGCTTTCTTT. Its translation: CASTLFGAVTEAFF.

The count of this clonotype is one. The junction and the germline gene differ at one end; a read error may be behind it. The J gene is TRBJ2-5, the V gene TRBV29-1, with 9 bases matching TRBD1. Germline CDR1 is SQVTM and CDR2 is ANQGSEA. This CDR3 has 12 residues. The CDR3 loop is CSADRGEDTQYF. Written as DNA, the CDR3 is TGTAGCGCGGACAGGGGTGAAGATACCCAGTACTTC. The full variable domain, completed using reference TRBV29-1 and TRBJ2-5, is SAVISQKPSRDICQRGTSLTIQCQVDSQVTMMFWYRQQPGQSLTLIATANQGSEATYESGFVIDKFPISRPNLTFSTLTVSNMSPEDSSIYLCSADRGEDTQYFGPGTRLLVL.

With regard to this clonotype: The junction shows a germline mismatch at one end, possibly a read error. The genes are TRBV11-1 and TRBJ2-5, with TRBD1 identical over 7 bases. The CDR3 runs 14 residues. Germline CDR1 is SGHAT and CDR2 is FQDESV (reference sequence). CDR3 DNA: TGTACCAGCAGCTTCGACAGGGAACAAGAGACCCGGTACTTC. The encoded protein is CTSSFDREQETRYF.

In the case of this clonotype: A much larger clone differs from this one at a single base, so this may be a read error. CDR3 loop: CASSFGQTLGTEASF. The CDR3 region has the DNA TGTGCCAGCAGCTTCGGACAGACCTTGGGGACTGAAGCTTCCTTT. The chain joins TRBV11-1 to TRBJ1-1, with D perhaps TRBD1 (6 bases). Germline-derived CDR1 and CDR2 are SGHAT and FQDESV (reference sequence). The CDR3 extends over 15 amino acids.

V is TRBV29-1 and J is TRBJ2-7, with a possible D match to TRBD2 (5 bases). Germline V gene lookup returns CDR1 SQVTM and CDR2 ANQGSEA. This CDR3 is built from 15 residues. V dropped 8 bases and J dropped 1 base, with 21 bases sitting between them. The CDR3 region has the DNA TGCAGCTCTCACGAGTTCGTGAGGGCGTCCTACGAGCAGTACTTC. Translation: CSSHEFVRASYEQYF.

To note about this clonotype: One junction end disagrees with the germline gene, perhaps due to a read error. The chain combines TRBV11-3 with TRBJ2-1; the D is unclear. Per the germline V gene, CDR1 is SGHNT and CDR2 is YENEEA. This CDR3 spans 16 amino acids. The CDR3 nucleotides are TGTGCCAGCACCTTAGACGGCGCGAAGTGGGGAAATGAGCAGTTCTTC. It encodes CASTLDGAKWGNEQFF.

CDR3 nucleotide sequence: TGTGCCAGCCCCCCCGACGTAAGGGGCGGGAACGGGGAGCTGTTTTTT. Translated, it gives CASPPDVRGGNGELFF. This rearrangement joins TRBV6-1 to TRBJ2-2, with D tentatively TRBD2 (6 bases). From germline, CDR1 is MNHNS and CDR2 SASEGT. The CDR3 consists of 16 residues. Trimming left V 8 bases short and J 7 bases short, with 23 bases between.

A note on this clonotype: Germline is not matched at one junction end, which may reflect a read error. This chain links TRBV5-1 with TRBJ1-4, with D tentatively TRBD1 (5 bases). Germline V gene data show CDR1 as SGHRS and CDR2 as YFSETQ. The CDR3 has 13 residues. Written as DNA, the CDR3 is TGTGCCAGCAGCTCGGGACCCGGGGGAAAACTGTTTTTT. Amino acid sequence: CASSSGPGGKLFF.

The CDR3 sequence: CASSSPGGLQETQYF. The CDR3 DNA sequence: TGTGCCAGCAGTTCCCCGGGCGGCCTCCAAGAGACCCAGTACTTC. This sequence joins TRBV28 and TRBJ2-5; D is undetermined. CDR3 length equals 15 residues. V was trimmed by 4 bases and J by 1 base, leaving 13 bases between them. In germline, CDR1 is MDHEN, CDR2 SYDVKM.